A single sample is the source of the 15 T cell receptor beta chains below, sequenced in a study of OX40 agonist ivuxolimab in advanced cancers. Measured with immunoSEQ multiplex PCR; TCRdb has only the in-frame clones, and not every one. This table holds roughly 25,000 clones, 65% to 90% found once. The sample in question was CD4+ or CD8+ T cells sorted from blood, obtained in a trial of the OX40 agonist ivuxolimab. These receptors originate from an adult with an advanced solid tumor such as melanoma, head and neck, liver or kidney cancer.

The count of this clone is one. CDR3 nucleotide sequence: TGCGCCAGCAGCCAGGACACAGGGTTGGGCACTGAAGCTTTCTTT. It translates to CASSQDTGLGTEAFF. This rearrangement joins TRBV4-3 to TRBJ1-1, with D possibly TRBD1 on 6 matching bases. Trimming pared 3 bases from V and 4 bases from J, leaving 15 bases between. Per germline, CDR1 LGHNA and CDR2 YSLEER. The length of the CDR3 is 15 residues.

The CDR3 here is CASSESSGAFYGYTF. The CDR3 DNA reads TGCGCCAGCAGTGAGTCGTCGGGGGCCTTCTATGGCTACACCTTC. The rearrangement uses TRBV10-2 and TRBJ1-2; D possibly corresponds to TRBD1 (6 bases). The CDR3 runs to 15 residues. From germline, CDR1 is WSHSY and CDR2 SAAADI. Trimming took off 0 bases at V and 4 bases at J, with 12 bases between the two ends.

The V and J genes are TRBV2 and TRBJ2-1; 12 bases align to TRBD2. Germline V gene sequence: CDR1 SNHLY, CDR2 FYNNEI. This CDR3 contains 15 residues. The J segment lost 8 bases and the V segment lost 3 bases, leaving 5 bases of the junction unmatched. The CDR3 reads CASSEASGGAYEQFF. As DNA, the CDR3 is TGTGCCAGCAGTGAGGCTAGCGGGGGGGCCTATGAGCAGTTCTTC.

CDR3 nucleotide sequence: TGTGCCAGCAGCTCGGACAGGGCCATCTATGGCTACACCTTC. Translated: CASSSDRAIYGYTF. V is TRBV7-9 and J is TRBJ1-2; 8 nucleotides agree with TRBD1. The CDR3 has 14 residues. With 4 bases clipped from V and 4 bases from J, the junction kept 5 bases outside the gene matches. In germline, CDR1 is SEHNR, CDR2 FQNEAQ (reference sequence).

The CDR3 DNA reads TGTGCCAGTAGTCTGTGGGGAGAAGCTTTCTTT. Protein product: CASSLWGEAFF. This rearrangement joins TRBV19 to TRBJ1-1; D gene unclear. The CDR3 covers 11 residues. The V and J ends lost 5 bases and 8 bases respectively, with 9 bases between them. The germline CDR1 and CDR2 sequences are LNHDA and SQIVND (reference sequence).

About this clone: A junction boundary mismatches the germline segment, possibly from a read error. V is TRBV4-1 and J is TRBJ2-1, with a weak D call TRBD1 (5 bases). The CDR3 has 13 amino acids. The V gene's germline CDR1 is MGHRA and CDR2 YSYEKL. CDR3 sequence (DNA): TGCGCCAGCAGCCAGTCAAATGACAGAGAGCTGTTCTTC. Translating it yields CASSQSNDRELFF.

The rearrangement joins TRBV2 to TRBJ1-3, with D hard to call. The CDR3 is 15 amino acids. V was trimmed by 2 bases and J by 0 bases, leaving 8 bases between them. The germline gives CDR1 SNHLY, CDR2 FYNNEI. The CDR3 sequence: CASSENLSSGNTIYF. CDR3 nucleotide sequence: TGTGCCAGCAGTGAAAATCTGAGCTCTGGAAACACCATATATTTT.

The chain couples TRBV6-4 to TRBJ2-3; D ambiguous. The germline V and J ends were trimmed by 4 bases and 2 bases, with 13 bases remaining between them. The CDR3 contains 15 residues. Germline assignment: CDR1 MRHNA and CDR2 SNTAGT. DNA for the CDR3: TGTGCCAGCAGTGTGACGATATCCCTCACAGATACGCAGTATTTT. Its protein product is CASSVTISLTDTQYF.

The chain is built from TRBV5-4 and TRBJ1-2, with D uncertain. V gave up 2 bases and J gave up 0 bases, with 8 bases separating them. Germline V CDR1 and CDR2: SGHNT, YYREEE (reference sequence). This CDR3 region has 14 residues. The CDR3 nucleotides are TGTGCCAGCAGCTTTGGGGATACTAACTATGGCTACACCTTC. As protein: CASSFGDTNYGYTF.

The CDR3 is CASSLPGGNNEQFF. Written as DNA, the CDR3 is TGTGCCAGCAGCCTCCCGGGAGGGAACAATGAGCAGTTCTTC. The V gene is TRBV28, the J gene TRBJ2-1; 8 bases line up with TRBD2. Per the germline V gene, CDR1 is MDHEN and CDR2 is SYDVKM. CDR3 length: 14 amino acids. V was pared by 6 bases and J by 5 bases, with 6 bases of the junction left unmatched.

The V call is TRBV7-3, the J call TRBJ2-1, with D possibly TRBD2 on 6 matching bases. The germline V and J ends were trimmed by 2 bases and 1 base, with 6 bases remaining between them. The CDR3 has 14 amino acids. The germline V gene has CDR1 SGHTA and CDR2 FQGTGA. Here the CDR3 reads CASSLAGSYNEQFF. As DNA, the CDR3 is TGTGCCAGCAGCTTAGCGGGGTCCTACAATGAGCAGTTCTTC.

The chain uses TRBV7-2 and TRBJ1-1, with a possible D match to TRBD1 (6 bases). The CDR3 runs to 15 residues. V was cut by 5 bases and J by 0 bases, with 13 bases left in between. Germline V CDR1 and CDR2: SGHTA, FQGNSA. The CDR3 coding sequence is TGTGCCAGCAGCCCCCTCGGACAGCTGAACACTGAAGCTTTCTTT. It yields the protein CASSPLGQLNTEAFF.

This chain joins TRBV5-8 and TRBJ2-3, with TRBD2 matching over 12 bases. With V trimmed by 0 bases and J by 4 bases, 3 bases remained unmatched. CDR1 SGHTS and CDR2 YDEGEE come from the germline V gene. The CDR3 covers 16 residues. Here the CDR3 reads CASSLGTSGESDTQYF. CDR3 nucleotides: TGTGCCAGCAGCTTGGGGACTAGCGGGGAGTCAGATACGCAGTATTTT.

The chain recombines TRBV4-1 with TRBJ2-7, with D unclear. Deletions cut 5 bases from V and 6 bases from J, with 11 bases between. The CDR3 runs to 12 residues. Germline V gene lookup returns CDR1 MGHRA and CDR2 YSYEKL. This CDR3 reads CASSDAPGEQYF. CDR3 bases: TGCGCCAGCAGCGATGCCCCTGGCGAGCAGTACTTC.

This clone has just a few counts. Other nucleotide sequences from this sample produce the same CDR3. This CDR3 is CASSVGTDTQYF. For the CDR3, the DNA is TGTGCCAGCAGCGTAGGCACAGATACGCAGTATTTT. This chain connects TRBV9 to TRBJ2-3; no clear D. The germline V gene encodes CDR1 SGDLS and CDR2 YYNGEE. The CDR3 consists of 12 residues. Trimming pared 0 bases from V and 1 base from J, leaving 0 bases between.